This entry lists 4 T cell receptor beta chains sequenced from one sample in a study of cytomegalovirus exposure and HLA in healthy donors. The PCR had 60 Vbeta and 13 Jbeta primers. Assay: immunoSEQ multiplex PCR; the TCRdb copy retains only in-frame clones and omits some. Here the sample spans approximately 190,000 clones, 82% being singletons. The specimen was PBMCs. The receptor set was obtained from a boy between 2 and 10 years old in good health and CMV-seronegative.

This chain uses TRBV10-3 with TRBJ2-3, with a tentative D call TRBD2 (5 bases). The CDR3 consists of 14 residues. CDR1 and CDR2 (germline): ENHRY, SYGVKD. V lost 0 bases to trimming and J lost 8 bases, with 12 bases between them. CDR3 region: CAISESMMAGTQYF. The CDR3 nucleotides are TGTGCCATCAGTGAGTCGATGATGGCGGGTACGCAGTATTTT.

This clone was seen only a few times. The rearrangement uses TRBV18 and TRBJ2-5; D is possibly TRBD2 (5 bases). The J call may be incorrect, as the DNA end agrees better with TRBJ2-7. The CDR3 spans 15 residues. The V gene's germline CDR1 is KGHSH and CDR2 LQKENI. The CDR3 DNA reads as TGTGCCAGCTCACCGGGCAGCGGTAATTCCTACGAGCAGTACTTC. The encoded protein is CASSPGSGNSYEQYF.

V gene TRBV27 combines with J gene TRBJ1-1, with D perhaps matching TRBD1 (5 bases). CDR1 and CDR2 from the germline V gene are MNHEY and SMNVEV (reference sequence). V lost 7 bases to trimming and J lost 0 bases, with 15 bases between them. CDR3 length: 15 residues. CDR3 DNA sequence: TGTGCCAGCACCAAAAACGGGGGGGTGAACACTGAAGCTTTCTTT. This sequence encodes CASTKNGGVNTEAFF.

The chain joins TRBV4-3 to TRBJ1-2, with D possibly matching TRBD1 (6 bases). The CDR3 has 16 amino acids. V dropped 2 bases and J dropped 2 bases, with 15 bases sitting between them. Per the germline V gene, CDR1 is LGHNA and CDR2 is YSLEER. The CDR3 sequence: CASSQRGGTFNYGYTF. The CDR3, as DNA: TGCGCCAGCAGCCAAAGGGGGGGGACCTTCAACTATGGCTACACCTTC.